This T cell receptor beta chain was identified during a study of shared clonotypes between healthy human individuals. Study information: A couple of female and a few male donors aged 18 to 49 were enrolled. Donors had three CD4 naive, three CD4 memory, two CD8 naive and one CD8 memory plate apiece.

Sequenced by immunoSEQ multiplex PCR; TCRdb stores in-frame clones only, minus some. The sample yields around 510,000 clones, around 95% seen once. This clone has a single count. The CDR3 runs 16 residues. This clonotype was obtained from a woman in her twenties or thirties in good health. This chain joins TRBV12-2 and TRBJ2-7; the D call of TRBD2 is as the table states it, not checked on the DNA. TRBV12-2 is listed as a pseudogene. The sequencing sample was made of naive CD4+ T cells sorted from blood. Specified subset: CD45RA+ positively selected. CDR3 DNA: TGTGCAAGTCGCTTAGTGTCGCCTAGCGGCATCTACGAGCAGTACTTC. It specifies CASRLVSPSGIYEQYF.